These T cell receptor beta chains were read from a single sample in a study of regulatory T cells in long-lasting Graves disease. TCRdb used MiXCR to reprocess the multiplex PCR reads, holding one entry per CDR3 protein. Of more than 300,000 distinct CDR3 sequences in the sample, 20% to 25% were seen once. The sequences come from peripheral blood mononuclear cells (PBMCs), collected when the disease was refractory, from a patient treated with antithyroid drugs. These receptors originate from a woman aged 40 to 50 with Graves disease. The CDR3 runs from the conserved cysteine through the conserved F or W. The D gene is left open where the match is weak. Expanded clones are given a class, and other clones once, few, many or no size at all.

V	size	D	J	DNA	CDR3
TRBV28	few	TRBD1	TRBJ2-4	TGTGCCAGCAGTTTGCTCTCTCTGAGGGACAGGGTCGGAGCCAAAAACATTCAGTACTTC	CASSLLSLRDRVGAKNIQYF
TRBV28	many	TRBD1	TRBJ1-4	TGTGCCAGCCTAACAACGAGACAGGGGGCTGAAAAACTGTTTTTT	CASLTTRQGAEKLFF
TRBV2	many	NA	TRBJ2-1	TGTGCCAGCAGTGGAATAGGACGGCATGAGCAGTTCTTC	CASSGIGRHEQFF
TRBV9	NA	NA	TRBJ2-1	TGTGCCAGCAGCGTAGTCTCCGGGACTGGCAATGAGCAGTTCTTC	CASSVVSGTGNEQFF
TRBV7-9	NA	NA	TRBJ2-2	TGTGCCAGCAGCCCCCCGATGGAGCTGTTTTTT	CASSPPMELFF
TRBV28	many	NA	TRBJ2-7	TGTGGGTCGGGGGAGACTCCCTACGAGCAGTACTTC	CGSGETPYEQYF
TRBV18	few	NA	TRBJ2-4	TGTGCCAGCTCACTGCTCCGGGGAGAAAACATTCAGTACTTC	CASSLLRGENIQYF
TRBV9	once	TRBD1	TRBJ1-1	TGTGCCAGCAGCGCTCCGGGACAGAACATGAACACTGAAGCTTCCTTT	CASSAPGQNMNTEASF
TRBV28	many	TRBD1	TRBJ2-6	TGTGCCAGCAGAAAACCGGGTTCAGGGGGCTCTGGGGCCAACGTCCTGACTTTC	CASRKPGSGGSGANVLTF
TRBV5-1	many	NA	TRBJ1-1	TGCGCCAGCAGCTTCCAGGGTAACACTGAAGCTTTCTTT	CASSFQGNTEAFF
TRBV7-3	NA	NA	TRBJ1-5	TGTGCCAGCAGATTTTTGTTTTTGTGTCAGCCCCAGCATTTT	CASRFLFLCQPQHF
TRBV5-1	many	TRBD1	TRBJ1-5	TGCGCCAGCAGTTCTGGACAGGGGGACAATCAGCCCCAGCATTTT	CASSSGQGDNQPQHF
TRBV19	many	TRBD1	TRBJ2-5	TGTGCCAGTAGCCGACCGGGACAGGGTGTCGAGACCCAGTACTTC	CASSRPGQGVETQYF
TRBV28	few	TRBD1	TRBJ1-1	TGTGCCAGCAGTTTATATACCTGGGACAGGGAGAACACTGAAGCTTTCTTT	CASSLYTWDRENTEAFF
TRBV30	NA	NA	TRBJ1-2	TGTGCCTGGAGTGGGGCGGGATATTATGGCTACACCTTC	CAWSGAGYYGYTF
TRBV7-3	NA	NA	TRBJ2-3	TGTGCCAGCAGTCTTACCCCCGGGACTTCCGGGACAGATACGCAGTATTTT	CASSLTPGTSGTDTQYF
TRBV20-1	few	TRBD1	TRBJ1-5	TGCAGTGCCCATATATATGACAGGGGGCCTGGTCAGCCCCAGCATTTT	CSAHIYDRGPGQPQHF
TRBV2	many	NA	TRBJ1-5	TGTGCCAGCAGTTCTCGACAGCATCAGCCCCAGCATTTT	CASSSRQHQPQHF
TRBV2	many	TRBD1	TRBJ1-1	TGTGCCAGCAGAACCCGACAGGGATTGAGCACTGAAGCTTTCTTT	CASRTRQGLSTEAFF
TRBV6-2/TRBV6-3	many	NA	TRBJ2-7	TGTGCCAGCAGTTACTTCCTCCCGGTAGCGTCGGGGGAGCAGTACTTC	CASSYFLPVASGEQYF
TRBV7-2	many	NA	TRBJ1-1	TGTGCCAGCAGCGAACTTAGGAACACTGAAGCTTTCTTT	CASSELRNTEAFF
TRBV7-3	many	NA	TRBJ2-2	TGTGCCAGCAGCTTAACCAGGGTGAACACCGGGGAGCTGTTTTTT	CASSLTRVNTGELFF
TRBV5-1	NA	TRBD1	TRBJ2-6	TGCGCCAGCAGCCCGGGGGACAGGGTGGAAGGGGCCAACGTCCTGACTTTC	CASSPGDRVEGANVLTF
TRBV2	many	NA	TRBJ2-5	TGTGCCAGCAGGGCGAGATACCAAGAGACCCAGTACTTC	CASRARYQETQYF
TRBV14	NA	TRBD2	TRBJ2-2	TGTGCCAGCAGCAAGGGACTAGCGGGAGTTGGAGGGGAGCTGTTTTTT	CASSKGLAGVGGELFF
TRBV13	NA	TRBD1	TRBJ2-7	TGTGCCAGCAGCTTAGGGGGGACAGGGCAAACCTACGAGCAGTACTTC	CASSLGGTGQTYEQYF
TRBV7-2	NA	TRBD2	TRBJ2-2	TGTGCCAGCAGCTTATTTCGACTAGCGGGACGATTGTGGGGGGGGACCGGGGAGCTGTTTTTT	CASSLFRLAGRLWGGTGELFF
TRBV27	NA	NA	TRBJ1-5	TGTGCCAGCAGTGGGGGAGGGGCCAACAATCAGCCCCAGCATTTT	CASSGGGANNQPQHF
TRBV28	many	NA	TRBJ2-7	TGTGCCAGCAGTTTTCTTGGCAGTGGCCCCTACGAGCAGTACTTC	CASSFLGSGPYEQYF
TRBV3-1	NA	NA	TRBJ1-6	TGTGCCAGCAGCCCCTATTATAATTCACCCCTCCACTTT	CASSPYYNSPLHF
TRBV6-2/TRBV6-3	NA	NA	TRBJ2-1	TGTGCCAGCAGCGAGGTGGGCTGGAGTATTGAGCAGTTCTTC	CASSEVGWSIEQFF
TRBV2	NA	TRBD2	TRBJ2-2	TGTGCCAGCAGTGAAGAAGCGGGAGGAGGCGGGGAGCTGTTTTTT	CASSEEAGGGGELFF
TRBV28	NA	TRBD2	TRBJ2-5	TGTGCCAGCTCACACACCGGGACTAGCCACCAAGAGACCCAGTACTTC	CASSHTGTSHQETQYF
TRBV2	many	NA	TRBJ1-1	TGTGCCAGCAGTCGGTACATGGACTTGAACACTGAAGCTTTCTTT	CASSRYMDLNTEAFF
TRBV11-3	NA	NA	TRBJ2-7	TGTGCCAGCAGCTCCTCTCGCGGAGACTACGAGCAGTACTTC	CASSSSRGDYEQYF
TRBV3-1	few	TRBD2	TRBJ2-4	TGTGCCAGCAGCCAAGACCCCCTGGGACTAGCGGGAGAAAACATTCAGTACTTC	CASSQDPLGLAGENIQYF
TRBV5-1	NA	TRBD2	TRBJ2-7	TGCGCCAGCAGATATGGAGGACTAGCGGATCCCTCCTACGAGCAGTACTTC	CASRYGGLADPSYEQYF
TRBV30	few	NA	TRBJ2-7	TGTGCCTGGGCTGGACAGACAACCTACGAGCAGTACTTC	CAWAGQTTYEQYF
TRBV19	NA	TRBD2	TRBJ2-7	TGTGCCAGTAGGCCAGCGGGAGGATCCTACGAGCAGTACTTC	CASRPAGGSYEQYF
TRBV20-1	NA	TRBD2	TRBJ2-5	TGCAGTGCCCAAGGAGGACTAGCGGGAGGGGGGGGGACCCAGTACTTC	CSAQGGLAGGGGTQYF
TRBV27	few	NA	TRBJ2-1	TGTGCCAGCAGTTCCGAATGGTTTACCAATGAGCAGTTCTTC	CASSSEWFTNEQFF
TRBV2	medium-sized	NA	TRBJ2-7	TGTGCCAGCAGTGTTGGGCTAAACTCCTACGAGCAGTACTTC	CASSVGLNSYEQYF
TRBV19	NA	NA	TRBJ2-2	TGTGCCAGTAGTATATACAGGGAGACCACCGGGGAGCTGTTTTTT	CASSIYRETTGELFF
TRBV4-1	NA	NA	TRBJ2-7	TGCGCCAGCAGCCTCCCTGGGAAGCAGTACTTC	CASSLPGKQYF
TRBV11-2	many	NA	TRBJ1-5	TGTGCCAGCAGCCAAACTACCTATCAGCCCCAGCATTTT	CASSQTTYQPQHF
TRBV3-1	NA	NA	TRBJ1-2	TGTGCCAGCAGCCAAGGTGGCAGGGGAGGTGGCTACACCTTC	CASSQGGRGGGYTF
TRBV12-3/TRBV12-4	many	NA	TRBJ1-4	TGTGCCAGCAGTTCACTCGGAACTAATGAAAAACTGTTTTTT	CASSSLGTNEKLFF
TRBV3-1	few	TRBD2	TRBJ2-4	TGTGCCAGCAGCCAAGGACTAGCGGAACACATTCAGTACTTC	CASSQGLAEHIQYF
TRBV29-1	NA	NA	TRBJ1-5	TGCAGCGTTGTTGGCACTCAGAATCAGCCCCAGCATTTT	CSVVGTQNQPQHF
TRBV2	NA	NA	TRBJ1-2	TGTGCCAGCAGTGAAGACGGACCCTATGGCTACACCTTC	CASSEDGPYGYTF
TRBV12-3/TRBV12-4	NA	TRBD2	TRBJ2-1	TGTGCCAGCAGAGACACTAGCGGGAGTTATGAGCAGTTCTTC	CASRDTSGSYEQFF
TRBV6-1	many	TRBD1	TRBJ1-2	TGTGCCAGCATTAGGACAGGGGCGAGGGGCTACACCTTC	CASIRTGARGYTF
TRBV20-1	few	TRBD2	TRBJ2-7	TGCAGTGCCCCGACGGGACTAGCGGGAGGAATAGGTTCCTACGAGCAGTACTTC	CSAPTGLAGGIGSYEQYF
TRBV20-1	few	TRBD2	TRBJ2-3	TGCAGTGCTAGAGATCTTTGGGCGGTCCAGCGGGGATACACAGATACGCAGTATTTT	CSARDLWAVQRGYTDTQYF